This T cell receptor beta chain emerged from a study of T cell repertoires in cytomegalovirus infection. Across the study: CMV infection plus the matching HLA type was flagged by public TCR beta signatures.

From the reads, TCRdb called clonotypes with MiXCR, one entry per CDR3 protein. The sample lists about 210,000 distinct CDR3 sequences, roughly 6.5% seen once, with roughly 6.5% in the top ten. CDR3 length: 15 residues. Germline loops: CDR1 MDHEN, CDR2 SYDVKM. Trimming took 5 bases from V and 7 from J; bases not matched to a gene: 12. Ten or more counts support this clonotype. Antigen specificity is unknown. Overall study results and limits: In two of eight donors, the top clonotype was HLA-C-restricted CMV-specific. Individuals carrying CMV plus the relevant HLA were identified by cumulative frequency of public TCR beta families.

The specimen sequenced was PBMCs. The gene calls are TRBV28 and TRBJ1-2; 8 nucleotides line up with TRBD1. The receptor was derived from a human donor in good health (CMV status not recorded). Some clones in this sample may be carry-over from other donors' samples. Here the CDR3 reads CASSPMTGVSSGYTF. The CDR3 nucleotides are TGTGCCAGCAGTCCGATGACAGGGGTATCGAGTGGCTACACCTTC.